The TCR beta chain under discussion was sequenced for a study of shared clonotypes between healthy human individuals. Overall study results and limits: Naive subsets generally exceeded memory subsets in estimated richness. Large depth notwithstanding, sorted-subset sequencing proved incomplete by rarefaction.

The V end was cut by 4 bases, the J end by 5 bases, with 21 bases between. The germline V gene has CDR1 SGHRS and CDR2 YFSETQ. The CDR3 consists of 16 residues. Partitioning of CD4+ cells yielded a CD45RA+ naive subset and a CD45RA-negative memory subset. Of note for this clone: Its antigen is currently unknown.

Assay: immunoSEQ multiplex PCR; the TCRdb copy retains only in-frame clones and omits some. The sample records around 2.3 million clones, more than 90% being singletons. This TCR was sampled from a man between 18 and 35 years old in good health. The chain joins TRBV5-1 to TRBJ2-5, with D tentatively TRBD1 or TRBD2 (5 bases each). The sample was naive CD4+ T cells sorted from blood. Subset of the sample: CD45RA+ positively selected. CDR3 in DNA: TGCGCCAGCAGCGATGGGAGAGGGGAGATGTTGGAGACCCAGTACTTC. It codes for CASSDGRGEMLETQYF.